The rows below give T cell receptor beta chains drawn from one sample of a study of T-cell memory formation after mild COVID-19. MiXCR, applied by TCRdb to the 5' RACE reads, yields one record per CDR3 protein. The table shows about 29,000 distinct CDR3 sequences, with about 16% occurring only once. Sequencing was done on a sample of PBMCs or a T cell subset sorted from them (not recorded which). The receptors were gathered from an adult who had mild COVID-19 (a few samples of this study predate the infection). Cell type and time point are not known. Each CDR3 is given with its conserved first and last residue. Fields, in order: J gene, clone size, D gene, V gene, CDR3 DNA, CDR3 protein. The D gene is left open where the match is weak. The size of a clone is reported for some rows only, either as once, few or many, or as a class for expanded clones.

J gene: TRBJ2-5; clone size: medium-sized; D gene: TRBD2; V gene: TRBV7-7; CDR3 DNA: TGTGCCAGCAGCGTCTCTAGCGGACAAGAGACCCAGTACTTC; CDR3 protein: CASSVSSGQETQYF
J gene: TRBJ2-1; clone size: many; D gene: .; V gene: TRBV29-1; CDR3 DNA: TGCAGCGTTGTAATCGGGAGCTCCTACAATGAGCAGTTCTTC; CDR3 protein: CSVVIGSSYNEQFF
J gene: TRBJ1-2; clone size: many; D gene: TRBD1; V gene: TRBV12-3/TRBV12-4; CDR3 DNA: TGTGCCAGCAGTTTGGACGGGACAGGGGGCTATGGCTACACCTTC; CDR3 protein: CASSLDGTGGYGYTF
J gene: TRBJ2-1; clone size: .; D gene: TRBD2; V gene: TRBV3-1; CDR3 DNA: TGTGCCAGCAGCCAAAGGGGGACTAGCGCTGGTGAGCAGTTCTTC; CDR3 protein: CASSQRGTSAGEQFF
J gene: TRBJ2-7; clone size: .; D gene: .; V gene: TRBV7-7; CDR3 DNA: TGTGCTAGCAGCTTAGTTGACGTGAGCAAGCAGTACTTC; CDR3 protein: CASSLVDVSKQYF
J gene: TRBJ1-2; clone size: many; D gene: TRBD1; V gene: TRBV5-1; CDR3 DNA: TGCGCCAGCAGCGTCGCCGGGACAGGAAATCTTTTAGGCTACACCTTC; CDR3 protein: CASSVAGTGNLLGYTF
J gene: TRBJ1-3; clone size: .; D gene: .; V gene: TRBV4-1; CDR3 DNA: TGCGCCAGCAGCTCCCAGCGTGCCGATGGAAACACCATATATTTT; CDR3 protein: CASSSQRADGNTIYF
J gene: TRBJ2-7; clone size: medium-sized; D gene: TRBD2; V gene: TRBV6-6; CDR3 DNA: TGTGCCAGCAGGGGTTCTAGCGGGCCCTCCTACGAGCAGTACTTC; CDR3 protein: CASRGSSGPSYEQYF
J gene: TRBJ2-5; clone size: medium-sized; D gene: .; V gene: TRBV5-5; CDR3 DNA: TGTGCCAGCAGTACCCCCGGGCGGTCCCAAGAGACCCAGTACTTC; CDR3 protein: CASSTPGRSQETQYF
J gene: TRBJ1-5; clone size: .; D gene: .; V gene: TRBV27; CDR3 DNA: TGTGCCAGCAGCTCGATGGGCCACAATCAGCCCCAGCATTTT; CDR3 protein: CASSSMGHNQPQHF
J gene: TRBJ2-3; clone size: many; D gene: TRBD2; V gene: TRBV7-2; CDR3 DNA: TGTGCCAGCAGCTTAGGCGGGAGTGGCACAGATACGCAGTATTTT; CDR3 protein: CASSLGGSGTDTQYF
J gene: TRBJ2-3; clone size: medium-sized; D gene: TRBD2; V gene: TRBV4-3; CDR3 DNA: TGCGCCAGCAGCCAGGGTAGCGGGAGCACAGATACGCAGTATTTT; CDR3 protein: CASSQGSGSTDTQYF
J gene: TRBJ2-3; clone size: .; D gene: TRBD2; V gene: TRBV29-1; CDR3 DNA: TGCAGCGTCAAAATCGTAGCGGGGGGAACCTCAGATACGCAGTATTTT; CDR3 protein: CSVKIVAGGTSDTQYF
J gene: TRBJ2-5; clone size: .; D gene: TRBD2; V gene: TRBV7-9; CDR3 DNA: TGTGCCAGCAGCTTAGGATCAGCGGGAGTCCGGGAGACCCAGTACTTC; CDR3 protein: CASSLGSAGVRETQYF
J gene: TRBJ2-5; clone size: once; D gene: TRBD2; V gene: TRBV7-9; CDR3 DNA: TGTGCCAGCAGCGGACGACTAGCGGGAGGGTCAGAGACCCAGTACTTC; CDR3 protein: CASSGRLAGGSETQYF
J gene: TRBJ1-1; clone size: many; D gene: TRBD1; V gene: TRBV7-3; CDR3 DNA: TGTGCCAGCAGCGTCGACAGGGGGCACACTGAAGCTTTCTTT; CDR3 protein: CASSVDRGHTEAFF
J gene: TRBJ1-2; clone size: .; D gene: .; V gene: TRBV5-1; CDR3 DNA: TGCGCCAGCAGCTTCCAGGGTATCGATGGCTACACCTTC; CDR3 protein: CASSFQGIDGYTF
J gene: TRBJ2-3; clone size: many; D gene: .; V gene: TRBV7-9; CDR3 DNA: TGTGCCAGCAGCTTAACCCCGGGGCGCACAGATACGCAGTATTTT; CDR3 protein: CASSLTPGRTDTQYF
J gene: TRBJ1-2; clone size: many; D gene: .; V gene: TRBV24-1; CDR3 DNA: TGTGCCACCAGTGATTTGAGGTTACAGGCCGTCGCAGAGTATGGCTACACCTTC; CDR3 protein: CATSDLRLQAVAEYGYTF
J gene: TRBJ2-2; clone size: many; D gene: .; V gene: TRBV7-3; CDR3 DNA: TGTGCCAGCAGCTCACAGGGGAACACCGGGGAGCTGTTTTTT; CDR3 protein: CASSSQGNTGELFF
J gene: TRBJ1-5; clone size: many; D gene: .; V gene: TRBV18; CDR3 DNA: TGTGCCAGCTCACCAGTTAGCAATCAGCCCCAGCATTTT; CDR3 protein: CASSPVSNQPQHF
J gene: TRBJ1-2; clone size: many; D gene: .; V gene: TRBV5-1; CDR3 DNA: TGCGCCAGCAGCTATTCGGGGACGGACTATGGCTACACCTTC; CDR3 protein: CASSYSGTDYGYTF
J gene: TRBJ2-7; clone size: medium-sized; D gene: TRBD2; V gene: TRBV12-3/TRBV12-4; CDR3 DNA: TGTGCCAGCAGTCCCCGGACTAGCGGCTCCTACGAGCAGTACTTC; CDR3 protein: CASSPRTSGSYEQYF
J gene: TRBJ1-1; clone size: .; D gene: TRBD1; V gene: TRBV5-1; CDR3 DNA: TGCGCCAGCAGCGTACACAGGGGAATGAACACTGAAGCTTTCTTT; CDR3 protein: CASSVHRGMNTEAFF
J gene: TRBJ1-2; clone size: many; D gene: TRBD1; V gene: TRBV6-1; CDR3 DNA: TGTGCCAGCAGTTTAGGACAGGGGGATGGCTACACCTTC; CDR3 protein: CASSLGQGDGYTF
J gene: TRBJ1-2; clone size: .; D gene: TRBD1; V gene: TRBV6-5; CDR3 DNA: TGTGCCAGCACTGTACTAACCTTGACAGGGAGGGCCTATGGCTACACCTTC; CDR3 protein: CASTVLTLTGRAYGYTF
J gene: TRBJ1-4; clone size: many; D gene: .; V gene: TRBV5-1; CDR3 DNA: TGCGCCAGCAGCTTCACCGGGAGAGACAGGAATGAAAAACTGTTTTTT; CDR3 protein: CASSFTGRDRNEKLFF
J gene: TRBJ1-2; clone size: many; D gene: .; V gene: TRBV12-3/TRBV12-4; CDR3 DNA: TGTGCCAGCAGTTTATCGGGGAATGGCTACACCTTC; CDR3 protein: CASSLSGNGYTF
J gene: TRBJ2-4; clone size: many; D gene: .; V gene: TRBV28; CDR3 DNA: TGTGCCAGCAGTTTCTCACCCCGGGGCACAGGGTTACTAGCCAAAAACATTCAGTACTTC; CDR3 protein: CASSFSPRGTGLLAKNIQYF
J gene: TRBJ2-3; clone size: .; D gene: .; V gene: TRBV9; CDR3 DNA: TGTGCCAGCAGCGTAGCTGGCCAGGGGCTCACAGATACGCAGTATTTT; CDR3 protein: CASSVAGQGLTDTQYF
J gene: TRBJ2-4; clone size: many; D gene: .; V gene: TRBV14; CDR3 DNA: TGTGCCAGCAGCCCGCGAGGGGGGGCGCTTGGCATTCAGTACTTC; CDR3 protein: CASSPRGGALGIQYF
J gene: TRBJ2-1; clone size: .; D gene: TRBD1; V gene: TRBV18; CDR3 DNA: TGTGCCAGCTCACCGACGACAGGGGCATACAATGAGCAGTTCTTC; CDR3 protein: CASSPTTGAYNEQFF
J gene: TRBJ2-3; clone size: many; D gene: .; V gene: TRBV18; CDR3 DNA: TGTGCCAGCTCACCTATTCGGGAGTCCGGCACAGATACGCAGTATTTT; CDR3 protein: CASSPIRESGTDTQYF
J gene: TRBJ1-6; clone size: many; D gene: .; V gene: TRBV6-5; CDR3 DNA: TGTGCCAGCACCAGCGAGGGATCACCCCTCCACTTT; CDR3 protein: CASTSEGSPLHF
J gene: TRBJ2-3; clone size: many; D gene: TRBD2; V gene: TRBV5-1; CDR3 DNA: TGCGCCAGCAGCTTGGCCTATAGCGGGGGCACAGATACGCAGTATTTT; CDR3 protein: CASSLAYSGGTDTQYF
J gene: TRBJ2-7; clone size: few; D gene: TRBD1; V gene: TRBV20-1; CDR3 DNA: TGCAGTGCTAGAGATCGGTCCCTACAGGGGGTCTACGAGCAGTACTTC; CDR3 protein: CSARDRSLQGVYEQYF
J gene: TRBJ1-2; clone size: few; D gene: .; V gene: TRBV19; CDR3 DNA: TGTGCCAGTAGCCCGGACAGCCTCTATGGCTACACCTTC; CDR3 protein: CASSPDSLYGYTF
J gene: TRBJ1-4; clone size: few; D gene: .; V gene: TRBV19; CDR3 DNA: TGTGCCAGTAGTATGTCGGCCAGGGTTAATGAAAAACTGTTTTTT; CDR3 protein: CASSMSARVNEKLFF
J gene: TRBJ1-2; clone size: many; D gene: .; V gene: TRBV5-5; CDR3 DNA: TGTGCCAGCACCTCCCAGGGGCGTAACGCTGGCTACACCTTC; CDR3 protein: CASTSQGRNAGYTF
J gene: TRBJ2-2; clone size: .; D gene: TRBD2; V gene: TRBV12-3/TRBV12-4; CDR3 DNA: TGTGCCAGCAGCCCCGGACTAGCGGGGGACGGTGGGGAGCTGTTTTTT; CDR3 protein: CASSPGLAGDGGELFF
J gene: TRBJ2-3; clone size: many; D gene: .; V gene: TRBV18; CDR3 DNA: TGTGCCAGCTCACCGAGGACAGATACGCAGTATTTT; CDR3 protein: CASSPRTDTQYF
J gene: TRBJ1-6; clone size: many; D gene: TRBD1; V gene: TRBV2; CDR3 DNA: TGTGCCAGCACACGGACGACAGGGGGAAATTCACCCCTCCACTTT; CDR3 protein: CASTRTTGGNSPLHF
J gene: TRBJ1-2; clone size: .; D gene: .; V gene: TRBV3-1; CDR3 DNA: TGTGCCAGCAGCCCTGGGGGAACTAACTATGGCTACACCTTC; CDR3 protein: CASSPGGTNYGYTF
J gene: TRBJ2-1; clone size: many; D gene: .; V gene: TRBV5-1; CDR3 DNA: TGCGCCAGCAGCTACCAGACCAGCTCCTACAATGAGCAGTTCTTC; CDR3 protein: CASSYQTSSYNEQFF
J gene: TRBJ2-7; clone size: many; D gene: TRBD1; V gene: TRBV12-3/TRBV12-4; CDR3 DNA: TGTGCCAGCAGTATGGGGACAGTATACGAGCAGTACTTC; CDR3 protein: CASSMGTVYEQYF
J gene: TRBJ2-1; clone size: many; D gene: .; V gene: TRBV12-3/TRBV12-4; CDR3 DNA: TGTGCCAGCAGTTTAGGTATATGGGCTAGCATGAGCTCCTACAATGAGCAGTTCTTC; CDR3 protein: CASSLGIWASMSSYNEQFF
J gene: TRBJ2-7; clone size: many; D gene: .; V gene: TRBV5-1; CDR3 DNA: TGCGCCAGCAGCTCGGGGGGAGGGGGCAACTACGAGCAGTACTTC; CDR3 protein: CASSSGGGGNYEQYF
J gene: TRBJ2-1; clone size: many; D gene: .; V gene: TRBV10-3; CDR3 DNA: TGTGCCATCAGAGGGCTACAATACAATGAGCAGTTCTTC; CDR3 protein: CAIRGLQYNEQFF
J gene: TRBJ1-2; clone size: many; D gene: TRBD1; V gene: TRBV5-1; CDR3 DNA: TGCGCCAGCAGCTTGGAGGCAGGGGGTAGCTATGGCTACACCTTC; CDR3 protein: CASSLEAGGSYGYTF
J gene: TRBJ2-1; clone size: few; D gene: TRBD2; V gene: TRBV6-2/TRBV6-3; CDR3 DNA: TGTGCCAGCAGTTACTCGGCTAGCGGTACGGTCTACAATGAGCAGTTCTTC; CDR3 protein: CASSYSASGTVYNEQFF
J gene: TRBJ2-7; clone size: .; D gene: .; V gene: TRBV4-2; CDR3 DNA: TGTGCCAGCACCCGGGGGACTGCGAGCTCCTACGAGCAGTACTTC; CDR3 protein: CASTRGTASSYEQYF
J gene: TRBJ2-1; clone size: many; D gene: TRBD1; V gene: TRBV6-6; CDR3 DNA: TGTGCCAGCAGTTCCGGGACAGAGCATGAGCAGTTCTTC; CDR3 protein: CASSSGTEHEQFF
J gene: TRBJ1-6; clone size: many; D gene: .; V gene: TRBV5-1; CDR3 DNA: TGCGCCAGCAGCTTGGAAGGGAGCTCCTATAATTCACCCCTCCACTTT; CDR3 protein: CASSLEGSSYNSPLHF
J gene: TRBJ1-1; clone size: .; D gene: .; V gene: TRBV6-5; CDR3 DNA: TGTGCCAGCAGTTACACCCCACAGGGAGCTGAAGCTTTCTTT; CDR3 protein: CASSYTPQGAEAFF
J gene: TRBJ1-2; clone size: few; D gene: TRBD1; V gene: TRBV6-5; CDR3 DNA: TGTGCCAGCAGTTACTCCCTGGACAGGGGGAACTATGGCTACACCTTC; CDR3 protein: CASSYSLDRGNYGYTF